This TCR beta chain originates from a study of blood T cell repertoires in COVID-19. Germline CDR1 and CDR2: MGHRA and YSYEKL. The CDR3 length is 17 residues. J was trimmed by 6 bases and V by 0 bases; bases with no gene match: 9. TCRdb keeps only in-frame clones here, not all; method: immunoSEQ multiplex PCR. Here the sample spans around 200,000 clones, 83% being singletons. The chain is built from TRBV4-1 and TRBJ2-1, with TRBD2 matching over 9 bases. This clonotype was obtained from a woman aged 40 to 49 with active or convalescent COVID-19. The sample comprised peripheral blood. CDR3: CASSQDLGRGGLNEQFF. The CDR3, as DNA: TGCGCCAGCAGCCAAGATCTGGGGCGGGGGGGCCTCAATGAGCAGTTCTTC.